Below, one T cell receptor beta chain is given with its context. There is no known antigen for this receptor. No base qualities exist here, and no much larger clone lies one base off it. The data originate from a study of control samples from healthy donors and cancer patients (dated by TCRdb to about 2020). Libraries came from the immunoSEQ multiplex PCR assay. Here the immuneACCESS table is served through TCRdb, limited to in-frame sequences with V and J called. Missing clones are a known gap in these copies; in checked studies unresolved V genes cover under half, and the rest lacks a known reason. This sample holds 150,000 or so clones; roughly 95% were observed only once. Over 4% of the sample lies in the top ten. The CDR1 and CDR2 encoded by the germline V gene (reference sequence) are SGHNT and YYREEE. A distance of 11 bases separates the germline ends of V and J, which lose 4 bases and 6 bases respectively. Inclusive of the bounding cysteine and phenylalanine, the CDR3 is 13 residues long. Only CDR3 DNA is held: 39 bases, read in frame from base 1.

The V and J segments used are TRBV5-4 and TRBJ2-4, with no confident D gene call. The sample was blood. The receptor was derived from a woman aged 55-75 years in good health. The base sequence is TGTGCCAGCAGCATGGACGGGTTAAACATTCAGTACTTC. It encodes CASSMDGLNIQYF. This CDR3, with the reference TRBV5-4 and TRBJ2-4 proteins standing in past its ends, gives the full variable domain ETGVTQSPTHLIKTRGQQVTLRCSSQSGHNTVSWYQQALGQGPQFIFQYYREEENGRGNFPPRFSGLQFPNYSSELNVNALELDDSALYLCASSMDGLNIQYFGAGTRLSVL.